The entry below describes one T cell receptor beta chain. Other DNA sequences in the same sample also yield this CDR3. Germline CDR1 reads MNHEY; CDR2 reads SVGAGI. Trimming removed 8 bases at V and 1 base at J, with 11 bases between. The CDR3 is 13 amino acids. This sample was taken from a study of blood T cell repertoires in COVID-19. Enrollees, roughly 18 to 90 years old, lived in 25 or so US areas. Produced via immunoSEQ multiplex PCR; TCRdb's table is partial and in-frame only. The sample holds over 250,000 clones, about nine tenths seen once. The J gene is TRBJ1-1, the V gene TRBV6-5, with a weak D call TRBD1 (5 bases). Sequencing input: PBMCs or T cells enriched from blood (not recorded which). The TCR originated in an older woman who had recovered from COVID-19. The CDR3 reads CASGRGSNTEAFF. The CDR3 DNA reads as TGTGCCAGCGGGAGGGGCTCGAACACTGAAGCTTTCTTT.